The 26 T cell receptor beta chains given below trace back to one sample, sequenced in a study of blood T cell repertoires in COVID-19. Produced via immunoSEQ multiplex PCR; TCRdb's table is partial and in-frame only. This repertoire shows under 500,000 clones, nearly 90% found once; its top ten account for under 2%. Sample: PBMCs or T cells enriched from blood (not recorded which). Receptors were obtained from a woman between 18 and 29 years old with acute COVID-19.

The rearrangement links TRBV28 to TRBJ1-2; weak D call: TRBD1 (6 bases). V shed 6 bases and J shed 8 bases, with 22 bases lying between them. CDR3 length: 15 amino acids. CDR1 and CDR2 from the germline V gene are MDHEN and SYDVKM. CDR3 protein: CASRPSPRRGGGYTF. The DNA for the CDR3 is TGTGCCAGCAGGCCCTCCCCCCGCAGGGGCGGCGGCTACACCTTC.

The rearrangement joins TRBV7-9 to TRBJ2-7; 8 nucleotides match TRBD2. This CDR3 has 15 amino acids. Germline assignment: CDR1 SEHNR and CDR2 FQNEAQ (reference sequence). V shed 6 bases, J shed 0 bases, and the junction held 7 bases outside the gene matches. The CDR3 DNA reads TGTGCCAGCAGTCCCAGCGGGGGTTACTCCTACGAGCAGTACTTC. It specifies CASSPSGGYSYEQYF. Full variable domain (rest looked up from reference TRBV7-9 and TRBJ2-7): DTGVSQNPRHKITKRGQNVTFRCDPISEHNRLYWYRQTLGQGPEFLTYFQNEAQLEKSRLLSDRFSAERPKGSFSTLEIQRTEQGDSAMYLCASSPSGGYSYEQYFGPGTRLTVT.

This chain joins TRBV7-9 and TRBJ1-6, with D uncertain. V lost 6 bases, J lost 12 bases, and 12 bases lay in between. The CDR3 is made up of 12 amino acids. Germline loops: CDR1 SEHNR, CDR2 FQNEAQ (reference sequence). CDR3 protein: CASSLEGGPLHF. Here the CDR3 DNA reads TGTGCCAGCAGTCTGGAGGGAGGACCCCTCCACTTT.

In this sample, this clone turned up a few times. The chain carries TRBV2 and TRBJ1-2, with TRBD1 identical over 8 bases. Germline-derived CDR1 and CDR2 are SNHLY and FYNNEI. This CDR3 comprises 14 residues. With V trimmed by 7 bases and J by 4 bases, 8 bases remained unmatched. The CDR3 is CASNRQGPRYGYTF. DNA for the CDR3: TGTGCCAGCAATAGACAGGGGCCTCGCTATGGCTACACCTTC.

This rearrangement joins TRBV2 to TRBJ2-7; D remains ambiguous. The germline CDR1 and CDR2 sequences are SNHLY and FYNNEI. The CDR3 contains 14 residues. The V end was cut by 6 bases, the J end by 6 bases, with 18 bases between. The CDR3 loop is CASSPGSDFLEQYF. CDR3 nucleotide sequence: TGTGCCAGCAGCCCCGGCAGCGACTTCCTCGAGCAGTACTTC.

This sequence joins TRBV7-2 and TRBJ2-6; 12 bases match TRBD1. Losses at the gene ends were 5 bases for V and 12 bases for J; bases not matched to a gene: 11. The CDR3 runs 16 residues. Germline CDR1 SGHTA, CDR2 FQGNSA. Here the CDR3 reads CASSPDLGQGARVLTF. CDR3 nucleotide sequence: TGTGCCAGCAGCCCTGATCTGGGACAGGGGGCACGCGTCCTGACTTTC.

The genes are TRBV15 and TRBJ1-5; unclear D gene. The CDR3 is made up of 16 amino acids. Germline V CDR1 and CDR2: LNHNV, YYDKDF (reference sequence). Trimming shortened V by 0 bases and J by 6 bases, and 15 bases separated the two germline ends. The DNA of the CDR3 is TGTGCCACCAGCAGAGATATCCGGCAGCAGGTTCAGCCCCAGCATTTT. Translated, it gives CATSRDIRQQVQPQHF.

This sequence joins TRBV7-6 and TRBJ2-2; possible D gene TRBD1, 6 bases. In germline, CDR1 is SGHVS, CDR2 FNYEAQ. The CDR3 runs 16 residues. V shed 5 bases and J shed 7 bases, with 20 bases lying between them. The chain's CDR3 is CASSPNQGTVIGELFF. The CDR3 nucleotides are TGTGCCAGCAGCCCCAACCAGGGGACCGTGATCGGGGAGCTGTTTTTT.

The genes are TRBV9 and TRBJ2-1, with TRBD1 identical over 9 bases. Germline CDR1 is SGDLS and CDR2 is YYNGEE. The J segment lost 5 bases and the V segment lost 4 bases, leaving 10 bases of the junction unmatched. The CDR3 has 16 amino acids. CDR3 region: CASSPGDRVRNNEQFF. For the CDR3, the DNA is TGTGCCAGCAGCCCCGGGGACAGGGTGAGGAACAATGAGCAGTTCTTC.

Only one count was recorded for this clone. DNA for the CDR3: TGCGCCAGCCCCCAGGGGGCCACATCCTACAATGAGCAGTTCTTC. Its translation: CASPQGATSYNEQFF. The V gene is TRBV10-2, the J gene TRBJ2-1, with 8 bases lining up with TRBD1. The CDR3 covers 15 residues. Germline lookup yields CDR1 WSHSY and CDR2 SAAADI. V shed 8 bases and J 1 base; nucleotides not matched to a gene: 7.

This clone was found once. DNA of the CDR3: TGTGCCAGTAGCAAAACGCAAGCCATGAACACTGAAGCTTTCTTT. Protein: CASSKTQAMNTEAFF. V is TRBV19 and J is TRBJ1-1; D not certain. The CDR3 has 15 residues. V gave up 6 bases and J gave up 0 bases, with 14 bases separating them. Germline V lookup: CDR1 LNHDA, CDR2 SQIVND (reference sequence).

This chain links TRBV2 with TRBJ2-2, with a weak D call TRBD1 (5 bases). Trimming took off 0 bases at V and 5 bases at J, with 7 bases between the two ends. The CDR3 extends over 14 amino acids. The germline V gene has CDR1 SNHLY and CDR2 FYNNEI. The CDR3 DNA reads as TGTGCCAGCAGTGAAGCGACAGCTACCGGGGAGCTGTTTTTT. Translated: CASSEATATGELFF.

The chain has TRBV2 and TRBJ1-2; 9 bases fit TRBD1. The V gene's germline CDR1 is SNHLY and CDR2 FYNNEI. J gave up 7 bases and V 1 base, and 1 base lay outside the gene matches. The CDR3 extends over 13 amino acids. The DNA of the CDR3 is TGTGCCAGCAGTGAAGACAGGGGGCGTGGCTACACCTTC. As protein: CASSEDRGRGYTF.

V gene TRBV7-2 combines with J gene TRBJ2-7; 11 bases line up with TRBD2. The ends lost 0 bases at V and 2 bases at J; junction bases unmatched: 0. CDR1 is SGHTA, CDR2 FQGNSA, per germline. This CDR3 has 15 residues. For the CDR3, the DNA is TGTGCCAGCAGCTTAGCGGGACTAGCGGCCTACGAGCAGTACTTC. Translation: CASSLAGLAAYEQYF.

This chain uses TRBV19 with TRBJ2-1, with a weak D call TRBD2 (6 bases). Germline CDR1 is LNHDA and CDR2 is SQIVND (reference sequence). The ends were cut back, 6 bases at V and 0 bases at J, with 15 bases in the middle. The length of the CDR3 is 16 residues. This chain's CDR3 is CASRPSDLSSYNEQFF. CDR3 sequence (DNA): TGTGCCAGTAGACCTAGCGACCTTAGCTCCTACAATGAGCAGTTCTTC. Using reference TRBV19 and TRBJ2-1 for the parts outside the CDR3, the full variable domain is DGGITQSPKYLFRKEGQNVTLSCEQNLNHDAMYWYRQDPGQGLRLIYYSQIVNDFQKGDIAEGYSVSREKKESFPLTVTSAQKNPTAFYLCASRPSDLSSYNEQFFGPGTRLTVL.

CDR3 bases: TGTGCCAGCAGCGTGGGAGACTCCGGAGACGAGCAGTACTTC. It encodes CASSVGDSGDEQYF. This chain joins TRBV9 and TRBJ2-7; tentative D call: TRBD2 (5 bases). This CDR3 is built from 14 residues. CDR1 SGDLS and CDR2 YYNGEE come from the germline V gene. Trimming removed 2 bases at V and 5 bases at J, with 14 bases between.

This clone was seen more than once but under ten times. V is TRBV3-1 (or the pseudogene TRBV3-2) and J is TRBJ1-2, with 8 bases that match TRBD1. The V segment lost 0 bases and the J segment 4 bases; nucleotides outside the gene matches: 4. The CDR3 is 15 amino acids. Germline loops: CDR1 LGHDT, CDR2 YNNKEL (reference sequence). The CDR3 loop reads CASSQEPGGSYGYTF. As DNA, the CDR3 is TGTGCCAGCAGCCAAGAACCAGGGGGCAGCTATGGCTACACCTTC.

In DNA form, the CDR3 reads TGTGCCAGCAGATGGGACAGGGAGGGATACACCTTC. This sequence encodes CASRWDREGYTF. This chain links TRBV2 with TRBJ1-2, with 9 bases fitting TRBD1. Germline CDR1 is SNHLY and CDR2 is FYNNEI. The CDR3 is 12 amino acids. Trimming cost V 6 bases and J 11 bases; bases outside gene matches: 7.

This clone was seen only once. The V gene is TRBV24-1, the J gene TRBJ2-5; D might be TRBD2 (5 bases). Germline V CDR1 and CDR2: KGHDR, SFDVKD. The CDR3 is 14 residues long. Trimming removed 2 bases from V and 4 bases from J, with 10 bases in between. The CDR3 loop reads CATSDYRGLETQYF. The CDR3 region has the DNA TGTGCCACCAGTGATTACCGGGGATTAGAGACCCAGTACTTC.

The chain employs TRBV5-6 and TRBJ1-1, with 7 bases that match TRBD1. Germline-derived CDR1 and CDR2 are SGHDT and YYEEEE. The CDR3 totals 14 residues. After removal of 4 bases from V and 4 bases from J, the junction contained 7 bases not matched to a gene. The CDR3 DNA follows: TGTGCCAGCAGCACTCCCTCAGGGGGCACTGAAGCTTTCTTT. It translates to CASSTPSGGTEAFF.

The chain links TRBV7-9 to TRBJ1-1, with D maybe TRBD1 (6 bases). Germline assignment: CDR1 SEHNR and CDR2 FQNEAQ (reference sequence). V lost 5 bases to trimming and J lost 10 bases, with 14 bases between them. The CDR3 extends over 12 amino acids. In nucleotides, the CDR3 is TGTGCCAGCAGCACTGGACAGTTGGGAGCTTTCTTT. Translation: CASSTGQLGAFF.

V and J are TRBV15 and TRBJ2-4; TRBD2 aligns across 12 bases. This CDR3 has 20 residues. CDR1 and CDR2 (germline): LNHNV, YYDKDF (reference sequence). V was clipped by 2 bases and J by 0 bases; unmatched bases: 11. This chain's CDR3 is CATSRQTSGGQTLAKNIQYF. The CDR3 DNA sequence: TGTGCCACCAGCAGACAGACTAGCGGGGGCCAAACTTTAGCCAAAAACATTCAGTACTTC. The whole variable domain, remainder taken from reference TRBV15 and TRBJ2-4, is DAMVIQNPRYQVTQFGKPVTLSCSQTLNHNVMYWYQQKSSQAPKLLFHYYDKDFNNEADTPDNFQSRRPNTSFCFLDIRSPGLGDTAMYLCATSRQTSGGQTLAKNIQYFGAGTRLSVL.

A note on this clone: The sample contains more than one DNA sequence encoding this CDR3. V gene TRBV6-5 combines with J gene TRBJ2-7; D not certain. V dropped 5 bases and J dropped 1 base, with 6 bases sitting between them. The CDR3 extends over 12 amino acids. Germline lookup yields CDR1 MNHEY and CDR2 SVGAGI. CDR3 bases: TGTGCCAGCAGTCTCTCTTCCTACGAGCAGTACTTC. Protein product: CASSLSSYEQYF.

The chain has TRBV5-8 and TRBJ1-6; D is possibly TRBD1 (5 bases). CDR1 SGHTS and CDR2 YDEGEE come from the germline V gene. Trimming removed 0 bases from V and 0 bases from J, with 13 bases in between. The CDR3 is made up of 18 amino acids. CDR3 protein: CASSLERQSSSYNSPLHF. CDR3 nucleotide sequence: TGTGCCAGCAGCTTGGAGAGACAGTCGAGCTCCTATAATTCACCCCTCCACTTT.

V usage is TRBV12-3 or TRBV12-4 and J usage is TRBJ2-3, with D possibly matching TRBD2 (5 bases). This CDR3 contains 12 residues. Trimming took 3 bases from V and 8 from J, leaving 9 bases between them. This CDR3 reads CASSFSDSTQYF. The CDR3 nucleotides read TGTGCCAGCAGTTTTTCGGACTCTACGCAGTATTTT.

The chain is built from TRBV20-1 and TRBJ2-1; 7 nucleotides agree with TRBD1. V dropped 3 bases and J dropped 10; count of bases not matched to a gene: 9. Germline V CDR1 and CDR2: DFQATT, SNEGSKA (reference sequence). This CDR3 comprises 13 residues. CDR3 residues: CSASVKQGTEQFF. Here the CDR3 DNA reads TGCAGTGCTAGTGTGAAACAGGGGACCGAGCAGTTCTTC.